What follows are 31 T cell receptor beta chains derived from one specimen sequenced in a study of shared clonotypes between healthy human individuals (dated by TCRdb to 2018 to 2020). Receptor libraries were prepared by the immunoSEQ multiplex PCR assay. TCRdb re-hosts the immuneACCESS table, in-frame sequences only. Its copies lack some clones; in the studies checked, an unresolved V gene accounts for under half of them, and the cause for the rest is not known. This sample lists a few million clones; less than 95% were detected once. Together, the top ten hold about 0.36% of the sample. Sequenced input: naive CD4+ T cells from PBMCs. The cell subset or site tag for this specimen amounts to: CD45RA+ positively selected. These receptors all stem from a man aged 18 to 35 in good health. Some clones in this sample may be carry-over from other donors' samples.

For this clone: This sample includes further DNA sequences coding for the same CDR3. V usage is TRBV5-1 and J usage is TRBJ2-2; D may be TRBD1 or TRBD2 (5 bases each). Looked up from germline, CDR1 is SGHRS and CDR2 is YFSETQ. The CDR3 contains 15 residues. V was cut by 3 bases and J by 1 base, with 10 bases left in between. CDR3 nucleotide sequence: TGCGCCAGCAGCTCCGGGACGGTGAACACCGGGGAGCTGTTTTTT. Its translation: CASSSGTVNTGELFF. The variable domain in full, completed from reference TRBV5-1 and TRBJ2-2, reads KAGVTQTPRYLIKTRGQQVTLSCSPISGHRSVSWYQQTPGQGLQFLFEYFSETQRNKGNFPGRFSGRQFSNSRSEMNVSTLELGDSALYLCASSSGTVNTGELFFGEGSRLTVL.

V is TRBV9 and J is TRBJ2-3, with D uncertain. V was pared by 7 bases and J by 5 bases, with 8 bases between. Germline lookup yields CDR1 SGDLS and CDR2 YYNGEE. The CDR3 runs 11 residues. CDR3 loop: CASGVEDTQYF. In DNA form, the CDR3 reads TGTGCCAGCGGGGTGGAAGATACGCAGTATTTT.

V usage is TRBV29-1 and J usage is TRBJ2-3, with D uncertain. This CDR3 is built from 14 residues. Germline CDR1 reads SQVTM; CDR2 reads ANQGSEA. The germline V and J ends were trimmed by 2 bases and 1 base, with 10 bases remaining between them. DNA for the CDR3: TGCAGCGTTGAAATGGTGGCCCGCACAGATACGCAGTATTTT. This sequence encodes CSVEMVARTDTQYF.

The chain recombines TRBV5-5 with TRBJ1-1, with D possibly being TRBD1 (5 bases). The CDR3 loop spans 14 amino acids. Deletions cut 0 bases from V and 1 base from J, with 7 bases between. The germline gives CDR1 SGHKS, CDR2 YYEKEE (reference sequence). The CDR3 sequence is CASSLGQQNTEAFF. The DNA of the CDR3 is TGTGCCAGCAGCTTGGGACAGCAGAACACTGAAGCTTTCTTT.

V and J are TRBV7-2 and TRBJ2-7; D ambiguous. The CDR3 loop spans 17 amino acids. Germline CDR1 is SGHTA and CDR2 is FQGNSA. Trimming removed 1 base at V and 2 bases at J, with 18 bases between. The CDR3 sequence: CASSLDKRRTATYEQYF. CDR3 nucleotides: TGTGCCAGCAGCTTAGACAAAAGGCGGACGGCGACCTACGAGCAGTACTTC. Full variable domain (missing parts from reference TRBV7-2 and TRBJ2-7): GAGVSQSPSNKVTEKGKDVELRCDPISGHTALYWYRQSLGQGLEFLIYFQGNSAPDKSGLPSDRFSAERTGGSVSTLTIQRTQQEDSAVYLCASSLDKRRTATYEQYFGPGTRLTVT.

This rearrangement joins TRBV6-5 to TRBJ2-7; D is uncertain. The CDR3 is made up of 14 amino acids. V was clipped by 8 bases and J by 0 bases, with 14 bases between them. CDR1 and CDR2 from the germline V gene are MNHEY and SVGAGI. The CDR3 is CASSIDPSSYEQYF. The CDR3 bases are TGTGCCAGCTCCATCGACCCCTCCTCCTACGAGCAGTACTTC.

This clone was counted only a few times. The chain employs TRBV27 and TRBJ1-5, with TRBD1 matching over 7 bases. The V segment lost 5 bases and the J segment 4 bases; nucleotides outside the gene matches: 23. In germline, CDR1 is MNHEY, CDR2 SMNVEV (reference sequence). There are 20 residues in the CDR3. CDR3: CASSQFAFGGGGVGNQPQHF. The CDR3, as DNA: TGTGCCAGCAGTCAATTCGCCTTCGGAGGGGGCGGAGTAGGGAATCAGCCCCAGCATTTT.

The chain links TRBV2 to TRBJ2-5; D not resolved. CDR1 and CDR2 (germline): SNHLY, FYNNEI. V was cut by 6 bases and J by 2 bases, with 19 bases left in between. CDR3 length: 16 amino acids. This chain's CDR3 is CASRAFGLRLQETQYF. The CDR3 DNA is TGTGCCAGCAGAGCCTTCGGGTTAAGGTTACAAGAGACCCAGTACTTC.

This clone was seen a few times. The rearrangement links TRBV6-4 to TRBJ1-5, with no clear D. Trimming took 9 bases from V and 0 from J, leaving 18 bases between them. Per the germline V gene, CDR1 is MRHNA and CDR2 is SNTAGT. The CDR3 extends over 16 amino acids. In DNA, the CDR3 is TGTGCCAGAACGGGAGAGAGAGTAGATAGCAATCAGCCCCAGCATTTT. Translating gives CARTGERVDSNQPQHF.

The chain combines TRBV30 with TRBJ2-7; 8 bases are shared with TRBD1. The germline V gene has CDR1 GTSNPN and CDR2 SVGIG (reference sequence). Losses at the gene ends were 5 bases for V and 5 bases for J; bases not matched to a gene: 5. The CDR3 covers 12 residues. CDR3 DNA: TGTGCCTGGCACAGGGGGTATGACGAGCAGTACTTC. It translates to CAWHRGYDEQYF.

The gene calls are TRBV5-1 and TRBJ2-3; 7 nucleotides line up with TRBD2. The CDR3 loop spans 14 amino acids. Trimming cost V 5 bases and J 3 bases; bases outside gene matches: 6. In germline, CDR1 is SGHRS, CDR2 YFSETQ. CDR3 region: CASRFAGETDTQYF. DNA of the CDR3: TGCGCCAGCAGGTTCGCGGGAGAAACAGATACGCAGTATTTT.

This chain joins TRBV5-4 and TRBJ2-7, with 8 bases matching TRBD2. CDR1 is SGHNT, CDR2 YYREEE, per germline (reference sequence). This CDR3 is 14 amino acids long. Trimming at V came to 4 bases and at J to 0 bases, leaving 3 bases not matched to a gene. Here the CDR3 reads CASSHSGDSYEQYF. The CDR3 region has the DNA TGTGCCAGCAGCCATAGCGGGGACTCCTACGAGCAGTACTTC.

This chain joins TRBV19 and TRBJ2-3; D might be TRBD2 (6 bases). Deletions cut 3 bases from V and 7 bases from J, with 14 bases between. CDR1 and CDR2 (germline): LNHDA, SQIVND (reference sequence). The CDR3 contains 14 residues. CDR3 bases: TGTGCCAGTAGTATGGGGTTCGGGGGAAATACGCAGTATTTT. Translating it yields CASSMGFGGNTQYF.

The genes are TRBV15 and TRBJ1-5, with no clear D. The CDR3 has 16 residues. Germline CDR1 reads LNHNV; CDR2 reads YYDKDF (reference sequence). Between the trimmed V and J ends, which lost 1 base and 3 bases, there was a span of 13 bases. CDR3 residues: CATSRGAGLYNQPQHF. CDR3 bases: TGTGCCACCAGCAGAGGGGCAGGCCTATACAATCAGCCCCAGCATTTT.

This chain links TRBV18 with TRBJ2-2; D gene unclear. This CDR3 comprises 13 residues. Between the trimmed V and J ends, which lost 4 bases and 2 bases, there was a span of 5 bases. Germline assignment: CDR1 KGHSH and CDR2 LQKENI. The CDR3 sequence: CASSRINTGELFF. The CDR3 coding sequence is TGTGCCAGCTCACGAATTAACACCGGGGAGCTGTTTTTT.

The chain links TRBV7-2 to TRBJ2-1; 10 bases match TRBD2. Germline lookup yields CDR1 SGHTA and CDR2 FQGNSA. J was trimmed by 5 bases and V by 1 base; bases with no gene match: 5. The CDR3 spans 16 residues. CDR3 protein: CASSLVGTSAHNEQFF. DNA of the CDR3: TGTGCCAGCAGCTTAGTTGGGACTAGCGCACACAATGAGCAGTTCTTC.

This rearrangement joins TRBV27 to TRBJ2-7; perhaps TRBD1 as D (5 bases). CDR3 length equals 15 residues. V lost 0 bases, J lost 0 bases, and 9 bases lay in between. Germline V lookup: CDR1 MNHEY, CDR2 SMNVEV (reference sequence). CDR3 amino acids: CASSLSDGHSYEQYF. The CDR3 DNA follows: TGTGCCAGCAGTTTATCGGACGGACACTCCTACGAGCAGTACTTC.

This rearrangement joins TRBV29-1 to TRBJ2-3, with a weak D call TRBD1 (5 bases). V lost 5 bases to trimming and J lost 4 bases, with 13 bases between them. This CDR3 has 13 residues. Germline CDR1 reads SQVTM; CDR2 reads ANQGSEA. The CDR3: CSVSQGNPDTQYF. Written as DNA, the CDR3 is TGCAGCGTTAGCCAGGGTAATCCAGATACGCAGTATTTT.

The chain recombines TRBV5-1 with TRBJ2-5; 10 nucleotides match TRBD2. The tail of the sequence fits TRBJ2-7 better, so the J call may be wrong. The CDR3 sequence is 14 residues long. Per the germline V gene, CDR1 is SGHRS and CDR2 is YFSETQ. The CDR3 is CASSWTSGSYEQYF. DNA of the CDR3: TGCGCCAGCAGCTGGACTAGCGGCTCCTACGAGCAGTACTTC.

J is TRBJ2-7 and V is TRBV5-1; no clear D gene. Germline V gene sequence: CDR1 SGHRS, CDR2 YFSETQ. V dropped 0 bases and J dropped 2 bases, with 9 bases sitting between them. This CDR3 region has 14 residues. CDR3 residues: CASSLDADTYEQYF. CDR3 DNA: TGCGCCAGCAGCTTGGACGCCGATACCTACGAGCAGTACTTC.

This clone was detected once. The chain combines TRBV13 with TRBJ2-2; D is unclear. Germline V gene sequence: CDR1 PRHDT, CDR2 FYEKMQ (reference sequence). The CDR3 is 17 amino acids. Deletions cut 5 bases from V and 4 bases from J, with 20 bases between. The CDR3 nucleotides are TGTGCCAGCAGCCTTCGGGCAGCTCTACGTGGCACCGGGGAGCTGTTTTTT. The encoded protein is CASSLRAALRGTGELFF.

This chain links TRBV7-9 with TRBJ2-7; 8 nucleotides align to TRBD2. Germline CDR1 is SEHNR and CDR2 is FQNEAQ (reference sequence). V dropped 7 bases and J dropped 6; count of bases not matched to a gene: 11. CDR3 size: 14 residues. The chain's CDR3 is CASTPLAEASEQYF. The CDR3 region has the DNA TGTGCCAGCACCCCACTAGCGGAGGCTTCCGAGCAGTACTTC. Supplemented by reference TRBV7-9 and TRBJ2-7, the full variable domain reads DTGVSQNPRHKITKRGQNVTFRCDPISEHNRLYWYRQTLGQGPEFLTYFQNEAQLEKSRLLSDRFSAERPKGSFSTLEIQRTEQGDSAMYLCASTPLAEASEQYFGPGTRLTVT.

V is TRBV28 and J is TRBJ2-1; D is perhaps TRBD2 (5 bases). Germline V gene lookup returns CDR1 MDHEN and CDR2 SYDVKM. V dropped 7 bases and J dropped 13 bases, with 17 bases sitting between them. The CDR3 is 12 amino acids. CDR3 in DNA: TGTGCCAGCAACGCTCGCCGGAGGCAACAGTTCTTC. Encoded protein: CASNARRRQQFF. Full variable domain (missing parts from reference TRBV28 and TRBJ2-1): DVKVTQSSRYLVKRTGEKVFLECVQDMDHENMFWYRQDPGLGLRLIYFSYDVKMKEKGDIPEGYSVSREKKERFSLILESASTNQTSMYLCASNARRRQQFFGPGTRLTVL.

J is TRBJ2-2 and V is TRBV7-3, with D unresolved. CDR1 is SGHTA and CDR2 is FQGTGA in the germline V gene. With 5 bases removed from V and 4 bases from J, the gap between germline ends came to 23 bases. This CDR3 is 18 amino acids long. The CDR3 sequence: CASSPMAARPGSTGELFF. CDR3 DNA: TGTGCCAGCAGCCCTATGGCGGCGCGCCCTGGTAGCACCGGGGAGCTGTTTTTT. The full variable domain, completed using reference TRBV7-3 and TRBJ2-2, is GAGVSQTPSNKVTEKGKYVELRCDPISGHTALYWYRQSLGQGPEFLIYFQGTGAADDSGLPNDRFFAVRPEGSVSTLKIQRTERGDSAVYLCASSPMAARPGSTGELFFGEGSRLTVL.

The chain has TRBV10-2 and TRBJ2-3, with a tentative D call TRBD2 (6 bases). The V gene's germline CDR1 is WSHSY and CDR2 SAAADI. Trimming removed 4 bases at V and 2 bases at J, with 19 bases between. This CDR3 contains 17 residues. CDR3 nucleotides: TGCGCCAGCAGTGGCCTAGCGAGAATCCCCTACACAGATACGCAGTATTTT. It specifies CASSGLARIPYTDTQYF.

The chain is built from TRBV28 and TRBJ2-7; 15 positions match TRBD2. Germline CDR1 MDHEN, CDR2 SYDVKM. V gave up 4 bases and J gave up 1 base; unmatched junction bases: 14. The CDR3 is 20 amino acids. The CDR3 reads CASSSPTGLAGGRGSYEQYF. CDR3 bases: TGTGCCAGCAGTTCGCCTACGGGACTAGCGGGAGGTCGGGGGTCCTACGAGCAGTACTTC.

This clone has just a few counts. The rearrangement uses TRBV29-1 and TRBJ1-1; 9 bases are shared with TRBD1. This CDR3 has 13 residues. V dropped 6 bases and J dropped 5; count of bases not matched to a gene: 7. Germline-derived CDR1 and CDR2 are SQVTM and ANQGSEA. The CDR3 nucleotides read TGCAGCGTCCTCGGGACAGGGAGAACTGAAGCTTTCTTT. It is translated as CSVLGTGRTEAFF.

This chain uses TRBV28 with TRBJ2-7; D not resolved. The CDR3 totals 14 residues. Germline assignment: CDR1 MDHEN and CDR2 SYDVKM. V lost 4 bases, J lost 3 bases, and 13 bases lay in between. The CDR3, as DNA: TGTGCCAGCAGTTCCGTTAGCAGAAACTACGAGCAGTACTTC. As protein: CASSSVSRNYEQYF. The full variable domain, completed using reference TRBV28 and TRBJ2-7, is DVKVTQSSRYLVKRTGEKVFLECVQDMDHENMFWYRQDPGLGLRLIYFSYDVKMKEKGDIPEGYSVSREKKERFSLILESASTNQTSMYLCASSSVSRNYEQYFGPGTRLTVT.

This rearrangement joins TRBV4-2 to TRBJ1-1; D is uncertain. The CDR3 is 14 residues long. V lost 1 base and J lost 1, with 7 bases in between. Germline V gene sequence: CDR1 LGHNA, CDR2 YNFKEQ. The CDR3 loop is CASSQAPGNTEAFF. The CDR3 nucleotides are TGTGCCAGCAGCCAAGCACCAGGGAACACTGAAGCTTTCTTT.

This clone has more than one count but fewer than ten. V usage is TRBV2 and J usage is TRBJ1-1; D may be TRBD1 (5 bases). In germline, CDR1 is SNHLY, CDR2 FYNNEI. The CDR3 sequence is 15 residues long. Trimming shortened V by 2 bases and J by 1 base, and 11 bases separated the two germline ends. As DNA, the CDR3 is TGTGCCAGCAGTGAACAGGGCGGTGAGAACACTGAAGCTTTCTTT. This codes for CASSEQGGENTEAFF.

Remarks on this clone: The same CDR3 also results from other DNA sequences found in this sample. The chain links TRBV9 to TRBJ1-2; perhaps TRBD1 as D (6 bases). With 4 bases removed from V and 4 bases from J, the gap between germline ends came to 11 bases. CDR3 size: 13 residues. Germline V CDR1 and CDR2: SGDLS, YYNGEE. CDR3 DNA: TGTGCCAGCAGCCTACAGGGTGGCTATGGCTACACCTTC. As protein: CASSLQGGYGYTF. Full variable domain (outside the CDR3, taken from reference TRBV9 and TRBJ1-2): DSGVTQTPKHLITATGQRVTLRCSPRSGDLSVYWYQQSLDQGLQFLIQYYNGEERAKGNILERFSAQQFPDLHSELNLSSLELGDSALYFCASSLQGGYGYTFGSGTRLTVV.